This T cell receptor beta chain comes out of a study of beta chain features in type 1 diabetes. Study conclusions and caveats: A potential PCR bias toward shorter templates would be equal in patient and control samples.

TCRB transcripts that were expressed got sequenced, as all of the isolated RNA had been reverse transcribed. Method: immunoSEQ multiplex PCR; TCRdb's copy keeps in-frame clones and lacks some. Of approximately 140,000 clones listed, roughly 53% are singletons. A word on this clone: Antigen specificity is unknown.

The CDR3 loop spans 16 amino acids. The V and J ends lost 7 bases and 5 bases, in that order; junction bases with no gene match: 13. Germline V gives CDR1 SGHDT, CDR2 YYEEEE. The receptor comes from a man aged 18-30 years in good health. The sample was Tregs from blood. J is TRBJ2-5 and V is TRBV5-6, with 11 bases matching TRBD2. The chain's CDR3 is CASGPNLAGGQETQYF. As DNA, the CDR3 is TGTGCCAGCGGGCCCAATTTAGCGGGGGGGCAGGAGACCCAGTACTTC.